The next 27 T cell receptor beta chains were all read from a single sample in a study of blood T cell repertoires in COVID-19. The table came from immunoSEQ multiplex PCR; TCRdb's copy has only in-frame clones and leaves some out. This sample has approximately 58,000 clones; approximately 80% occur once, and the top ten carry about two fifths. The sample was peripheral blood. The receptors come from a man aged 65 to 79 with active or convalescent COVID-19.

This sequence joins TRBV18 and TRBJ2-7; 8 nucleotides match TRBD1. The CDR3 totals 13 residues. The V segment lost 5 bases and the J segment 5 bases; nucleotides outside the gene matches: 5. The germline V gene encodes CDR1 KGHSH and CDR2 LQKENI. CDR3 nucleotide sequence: TGTGCCAGCTCAGTGGGACAGGTGGACGAGCAGTACTTC. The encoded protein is CASSVGQVDEQYF. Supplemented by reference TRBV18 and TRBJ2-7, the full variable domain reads NAGVMQNPRHLVRRRGQEARLRCSPMKGHSHVYWYRQLPEEGLKFMVYLQKENIIDESGMPKERFSAEFPKEGPSILRIQQVVRGDSAAYFCASSVGQVDEQYFGPGTRLTVT.

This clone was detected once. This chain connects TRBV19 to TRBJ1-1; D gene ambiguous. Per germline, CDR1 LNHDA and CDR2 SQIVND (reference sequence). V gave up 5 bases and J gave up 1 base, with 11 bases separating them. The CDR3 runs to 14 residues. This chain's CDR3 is CASSARRENTEAFF. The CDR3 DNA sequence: TGTGCCAGTAGTGCCAGACGGGAGAACACTGAAGCTTTCTTT.

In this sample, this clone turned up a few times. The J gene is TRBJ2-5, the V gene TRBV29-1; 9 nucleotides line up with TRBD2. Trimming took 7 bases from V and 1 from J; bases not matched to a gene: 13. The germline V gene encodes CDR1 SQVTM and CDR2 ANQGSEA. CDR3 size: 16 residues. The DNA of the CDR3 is TGCAGCGCCGAGGTAACAGCGGGAGGCTCCCAAGAGACCCAGTACTTC. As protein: CSAEVTAGGSQETQYF.

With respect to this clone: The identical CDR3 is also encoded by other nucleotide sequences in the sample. The CDR3 bases are TGTGCCAGTAGTCTCCGACAGGGAGGCTACGAGCAGTACTTC. Translating gives CASSLRQGGYEQYF. This chain links TRBV19 with TRBJ2-7, with TRBD1 as a possible D gene (7 bases). Germline V gives CDR1 LNHDA, CDR2 SQIVND (reference sequence). The V gene lost 5 bases and the J gene lost 3 bases, with 14 bases spanning the gap. CDR3 size: 14 residues.

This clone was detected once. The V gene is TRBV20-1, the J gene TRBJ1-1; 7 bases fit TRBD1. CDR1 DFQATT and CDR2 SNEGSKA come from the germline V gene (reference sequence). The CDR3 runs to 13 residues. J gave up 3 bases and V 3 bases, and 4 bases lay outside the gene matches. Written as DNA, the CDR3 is TGCAGTGCTAGTGTTACAGGGGACACTGAAGCTTTCTTT. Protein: CSASVTGDTEAFF.

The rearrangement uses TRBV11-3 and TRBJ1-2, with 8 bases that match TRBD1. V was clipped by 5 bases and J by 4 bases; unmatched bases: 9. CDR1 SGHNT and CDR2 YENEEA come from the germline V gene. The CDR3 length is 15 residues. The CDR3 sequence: CASSGSSGQVYGYTF. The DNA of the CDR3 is TGTGCCAGCAGCGGGAGCTCGGGACAGGTCTATGGCTACACCTTC.

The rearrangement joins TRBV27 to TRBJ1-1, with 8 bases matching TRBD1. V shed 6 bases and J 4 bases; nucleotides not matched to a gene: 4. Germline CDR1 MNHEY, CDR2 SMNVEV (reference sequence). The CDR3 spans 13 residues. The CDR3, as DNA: TGTGCCAGCAGCCCAGGGGGCTTCACTGAAGCTTTCTTT. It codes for CASSPGGFTEAFF.

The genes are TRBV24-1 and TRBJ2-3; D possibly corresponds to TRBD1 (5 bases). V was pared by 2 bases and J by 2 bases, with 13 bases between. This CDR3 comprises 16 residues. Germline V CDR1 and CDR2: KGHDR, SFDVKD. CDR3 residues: CATSDSPDSPTDTQYF. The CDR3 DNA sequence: TGTGCCACCAGTGATTCGCCTGACAGCCCCACAGATACGCAGTATTTT.

CDR3 nucleotides: TGTGCCAGGAGGATAAAAGGCTACGAGCAGTACTTC. It encodes CARRIKGYEQYF. The rearrangement uses TRBV21-1 and TRBJ2-7; the D call in the table, TRBD2, was not verified against the DNA. TRBV21-1 counts as a pseudogene. The CDR3 contains 12 residues.

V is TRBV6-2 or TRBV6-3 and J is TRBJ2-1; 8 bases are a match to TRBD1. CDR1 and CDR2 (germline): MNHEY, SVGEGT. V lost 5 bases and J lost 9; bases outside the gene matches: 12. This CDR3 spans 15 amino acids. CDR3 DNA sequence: TGTGCCAGCAGTGACCTGACAGGGGAGGTTGGTGAGCAGTTCTTC. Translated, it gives CASSDLTGEVGEQFF.

CDR3 sequence reads: CASNRGNQMEQFF. The CDR3 region has the DNA TGTGCCAGTAACAGGGGGAACCAGATGGAGCAGTTCTTC. The gene calls are TRBV19 and TRBJ2-1; 8 bases match TRBD1. J lost 10 bases, V lost 7 bases, and 9 bases had no gene match. The CDR3 consists of 13 residues. Germline V gene sequence: CDR1 LNHDA, CDR2 SQIVND (reference sequence).

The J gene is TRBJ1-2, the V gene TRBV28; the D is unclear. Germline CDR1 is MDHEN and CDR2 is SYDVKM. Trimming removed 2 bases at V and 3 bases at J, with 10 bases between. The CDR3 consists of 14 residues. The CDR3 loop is CASSLDMRDYGYTF. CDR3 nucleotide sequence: TGTGCCAGCAGTTTAGATATGAGGGACTATGGCTACACCTTC.

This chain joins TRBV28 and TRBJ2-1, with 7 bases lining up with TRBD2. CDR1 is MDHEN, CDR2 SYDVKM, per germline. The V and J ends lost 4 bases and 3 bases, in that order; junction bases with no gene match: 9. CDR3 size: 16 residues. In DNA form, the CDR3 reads TGTGCCAGCAGTTACCAGACTAGCCTTGTCTACAATGAGCAGTTCTTC. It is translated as CASSYQTSLVYNEQFF.

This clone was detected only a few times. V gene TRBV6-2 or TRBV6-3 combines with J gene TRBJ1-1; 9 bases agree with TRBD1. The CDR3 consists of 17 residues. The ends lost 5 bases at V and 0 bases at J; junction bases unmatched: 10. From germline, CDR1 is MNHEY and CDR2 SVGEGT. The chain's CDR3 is CASSTPGQGLMNTEAFF. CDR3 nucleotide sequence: TGTGCCAGCAGTACCCCGGGACAGGGCCTAATGAACACTGAAGCTTTCTTT.

CDR3 nucleotide sequence: TGTGCCAGCAGTTACACGACTCCGGGACAGGGATCCGAGCAGTACTTC. Its translation is CASSYTTPGQGSEQYF. The chain employs TRBV6-2 or TRBV6-3 and TRBJ2-7; 9 bases match TRBD1. The junction had 11 bases not matched to a gene; V was cut back by 2 bases and J by 6 bases. CDR3 size: 16 residues. CDR1 is MNHEY and CDR2 is SVGEGT in the germline V gene.

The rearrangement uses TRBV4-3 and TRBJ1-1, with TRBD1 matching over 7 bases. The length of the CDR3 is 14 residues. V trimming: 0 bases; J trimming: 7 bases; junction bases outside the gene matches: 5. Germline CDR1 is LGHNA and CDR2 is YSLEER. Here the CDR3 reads CASSQDDRDSEAFF. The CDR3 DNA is TGCGCCAGCAGCCAAGACGATAGGGACAGTGAAGCTTTCTTT.

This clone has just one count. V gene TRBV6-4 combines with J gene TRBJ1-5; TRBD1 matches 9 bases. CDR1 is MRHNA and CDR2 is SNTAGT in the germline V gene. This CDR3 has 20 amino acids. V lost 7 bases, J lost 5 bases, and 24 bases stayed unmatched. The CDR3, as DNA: TGTGCCAGCACTCACCCCGGAAACAGGGGGCGTAATCTCTCCGATCAGCCCCAGCATTTT. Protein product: CASTHPGNRGRNLSDQPQHF.

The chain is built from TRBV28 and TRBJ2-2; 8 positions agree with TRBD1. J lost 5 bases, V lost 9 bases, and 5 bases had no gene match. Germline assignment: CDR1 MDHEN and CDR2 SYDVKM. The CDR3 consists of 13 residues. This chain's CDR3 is CASKQGGTGELFF. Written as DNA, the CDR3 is TGTGCCAGTAAACAGGGGGGAACCGGGGAGCTGTTTTTT.

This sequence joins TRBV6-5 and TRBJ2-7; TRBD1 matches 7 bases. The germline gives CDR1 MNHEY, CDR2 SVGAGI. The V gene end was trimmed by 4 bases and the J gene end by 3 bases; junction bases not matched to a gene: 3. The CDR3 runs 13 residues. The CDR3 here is CASSLGQIYEQYF. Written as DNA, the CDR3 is TGTGCCAGCAGTTTGGGACAGATCTACGAGCAGTACTTC.

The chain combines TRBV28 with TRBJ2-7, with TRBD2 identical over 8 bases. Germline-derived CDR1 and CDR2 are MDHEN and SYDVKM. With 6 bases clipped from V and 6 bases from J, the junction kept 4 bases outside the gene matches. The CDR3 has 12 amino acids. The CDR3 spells CASSPAGGEQYF. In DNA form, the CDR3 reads TGTGCCAGCAGCCCCGCGGGGGGCGAGCAGTACTTC.

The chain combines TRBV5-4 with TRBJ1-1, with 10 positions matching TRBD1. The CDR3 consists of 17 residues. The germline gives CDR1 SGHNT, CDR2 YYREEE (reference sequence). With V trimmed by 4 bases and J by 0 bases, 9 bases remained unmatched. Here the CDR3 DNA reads TGTGCCAGCAGCACCAGGGACAGGGGTAACATGAACACTGAAGCTTTCTTT. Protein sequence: CASSTRDRGNMNTEAFF.

The CDR3 coding sequence is TGTGCCAGCAGCCTATGGACTAGCGGGAGGGTTAGCAATGAGCAGTTCTTC. It is translated as CASSLWTSGRVSNEQFF. V and J are TRBV7-2 and TRBJ2-1; 15 bases fit TRBD2. Trimming took 5 bases from V and 6 from J; bases not matched to a gene: 8. Germline CDR1 SGHTA, CDR2 FQGNSA. The CDR3 sequence is 17 residues long.

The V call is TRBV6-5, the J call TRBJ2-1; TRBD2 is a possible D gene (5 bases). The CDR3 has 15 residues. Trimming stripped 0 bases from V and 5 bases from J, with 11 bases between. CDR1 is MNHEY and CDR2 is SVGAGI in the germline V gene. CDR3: CASSYSYRGDNEQFF. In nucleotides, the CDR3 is TGTGCCAGCAGTTACTCGTATCGGGGAGACAATGAGCAGTTCTTC.

The CDR3 bases are TGCGCCAGCAGCCTAATGGTGACCCAGTACTTC. It encodes CASSLMVTQYF. The chain joins TRBV5-1 to TRBJ2-5, with D unclear. This CDR3 has 11 residues. Germline values: CDR1 SGHRS, CDR2 YFSETQ. V was trimmed by 4 bases and J by 7 bases, leaving 8 bases between them.

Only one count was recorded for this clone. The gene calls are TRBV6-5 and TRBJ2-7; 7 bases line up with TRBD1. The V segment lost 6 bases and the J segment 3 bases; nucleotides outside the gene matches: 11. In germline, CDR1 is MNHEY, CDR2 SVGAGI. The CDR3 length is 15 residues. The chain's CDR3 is CASSQTRDSFYEQYF. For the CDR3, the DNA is TGTGCCAGCAGCCAAACCCGGGACAGTTTCTACGAGCAGTACTTC.

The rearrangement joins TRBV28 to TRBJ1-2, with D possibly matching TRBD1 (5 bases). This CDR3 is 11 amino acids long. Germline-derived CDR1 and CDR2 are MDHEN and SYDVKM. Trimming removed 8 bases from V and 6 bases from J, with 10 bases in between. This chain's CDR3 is CASSQGNGYTF. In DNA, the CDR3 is TGTGCCAGCTCCCAGGGAAATGGCTACACCTTC.

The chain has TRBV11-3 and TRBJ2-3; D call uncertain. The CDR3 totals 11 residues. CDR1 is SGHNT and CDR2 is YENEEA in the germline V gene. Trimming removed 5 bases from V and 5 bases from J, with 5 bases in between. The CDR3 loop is CASSRQDTQYF. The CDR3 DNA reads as TGTGCCAGCAGCCGACAAGATACGCAGTATTTT.